One and the same sample provided the 18 T cell receptor beta chains below, sequenced in a study of long-term antiretroviral therapy in people with HIV. immunoSEQ v3.0 was run at survey level. Here immunoSEQ multiplex PCR was the method, and the copy in TCRdb shows in-frame clones only, minus some. The repertoire includes roughly 39,000 clones, approximately 86% of them detected once, and approximately 4.1% sits in the top ten. The sequencing here drew on unsorted PBMCs, taken just before starting antiretroviral therapy. These receptors were taken from a woman aged 18-35 years with HIV.

This clone was seen only once. The chain joins TRBV5-1 to TRBJ2-4; 13 bases map to TRBD2. The CDR3 is 16 residues long. Looked up from germline, CDR1 is SGHRS and CDR2 is YFSETQ. J was trimmed by 5 bases and V by 4 bases; bases with no gene match: 6. The DNA of the CDR3 is TGCGCCAGCAGCGGAGGGACTAGCGGGGTGGAAAACATTCAGTACTTC. Its translation is CASSGGTSGVENIQYF.

Here the CDR3 reads CSARLVSEQYF. The CDR3 DNA is TGCAGTGCTCGCTTGGTGTCCGAGCAGTACTTC. This chain joins TRBV20-1 and TRBJ2-7; D unclear. The V gene's germline CDR1 is DFQATT and CDR2 SNEGSKA (reference sequence). Trimming removed 5 bases from V and 6 bases from J, with 11 bases in between. The CDR3 extends over 11 amino acids.

The CDR3 DNA sequence: TGTGCCATCAGGCCGGGACAGGGGCCCGGAGGTCCCGGGGAGCTGTTTTTT. Translating it yields CAIRPGQGPGGPGELFF. The chain uses TRBV10-3 and TRBJ2-2, with 10 bases fitting TRBD1. The CDR3 has 17 residues. Germline V gives CDR1 ENHRY, CDR2 SYGVKD. With 6 bases clipped from V and 6 bases from J, the junction kept 13 bases outside the gene matches.

V and J are TRBV28 and TRBJ1-5, with D perhaps TRBD1 (5 bases). This CDR3 spans 17 amino acids. Germline V lookup: CDR1 MDHEN, CDR2 SYDVKM. Between the trimmed V and J ends, which lost 6 bases and 0 bases, there was a span of 18 bases. This CDR3 reads CASSEGNFWVSNQPQHF. The CDR3, as DNA: TGTGCCAGCAGCGAGGGGAACTTCTGGGTTAGCAATCAGCCCCAGCATTTT.

The V and J genes are TRBV5-1 and TRBJ1-5; possibly TRBD1 for D (5 bases). Germline V gene sequence: CDR1 SGHRS, CDR2 YFSETQ. The V and J ends lost 4 bases and 0 bases respectively, with 11 bases between them. This CDR3 comprises 15 residues. The CDR3 DNA reads TGCGCCAGCAGCCCGACAGTCAATAGCAATCAGCCCCAGCATTTT. Amino acids: CASSPTVNSNQPQHF.

The rearrangement links TRBV5-1 to TRBJ1-2, with 7 bases identical to TRBD1. The CDR3 extends over 13 amino acids. With 0 bases clipped from V and 8 bases from J, the junction kept 4 bases outside the gene matches. Germline V gene lookup returns CDR1 SGHRS and CDR2 YFSETQ. CDR3 region: CASSLGDRDGYTF. The CDR3 DNA reads TGCGCCAGCAGCTTGGGGGACAGAGACGGCTACACCTTC.

The genes are TRBV10-3 and TRBJ2-1; no clear D. Germline V CDR1 and CDR2: ENHRY, SYGVKD. The V and J ends lost 2 bases and 8 bases respectively, with 4 bases between them. The CDR3 length is 11 residues. CDR3 bases: TGTGCCATCAGTGAGGTCGATGAGCAGTTCTTC. It specifies CAISEVDEQFF.

The J gene is TRBJ2-7, the V gene TRBV5-6; a weak D match, TRBD2 (5 bases). The V end lost 0 bases, the J end lost 6 bases, and 10 bases lay between the germline ends. The CDR3 has 13 residues. Germline V gene data show CDR1 as SGHDT and CDR2 as YYEEEE. In nucleotides, the CDR3 is TGTGCCAGCAGCTTGGGGACTGCTTCCGAGCAGTACTTC. This sequence encodes CASSLGTASEQYF.

J is TRBJ1-4 and V is TRBV28, with 8 bases matching TRBD1. Trimming took 3 bases from V and 8 from J; bases not matched to a gene: 14. The CDR3 has 17 residues. Germline V gives CDR1 MDHEN, CDR2 SYDVKM. Written as DNA, the CDR3 is TGTGCCAGCAGTTTTTTGCCCTGGACAGGGACTGAGGAAAAACTGTTTTTT. Translated, it gives CASSFLPWTGTEEKLFF.

The V and J genes are TRBV7-6 and TRBJ1-1, with unresolved D. Trimming took 5 bases from V and 2 from J, leaving 12 bases between them. The CDR3 covers 14 residues. CDR1 and CDR2 (germline): SGHVS, FNYEAQ. In DNA, the CDR3 is TGTGCCAGCAGCCCCCGGGCAGCAAACACTGAAGCTTTCTTT. Translated: CASSPRAANTEAFF. Complete variable domain (other parts from reference TRBV7-6 and TRBJ1-1): GAGVSQSPRYKVTKRGQDVALRCDPISGHVSLYWYRQALGQGPEFLTYFNYEAQQDKSGLPNDRFSAERPEGSISTLTIQRTEQRDSAMYRCASSPRAANTEAFFGQGTRLTVV.

The rearrangement joins TRBV7-2 to TRBJ2-7; the D gene is possibly TRBD1 (6 bases). CDR1 is SGHTA and CDR2 is FQGNSA in the germline V gene. The CDR3 is 15 amino acids. V lost 1 base, J lost 4 bases, and 14 bases lay in between. The CDR3 bases are TGTGCCAGCAGCTTAGTACAGGGATTCGTATACGAGCAGTACTTC. Translation: CASSLVQGFVYEQYF. Full variable domain (missing parts from reference TRBV7-2 and TRBJ2-7): GAGVSQSPSNKVTEKGKDVELRCDPISGHTALYWYRQSLGQGLEFLIYFQGNSAPDKSGLPSDRFSAERTGGSVSTLTIQRTQQEDSAVYLCASSLVQGFVYEQYFGPGTRLTVT.

The chain combines TRBV4-3 with TRBJ2-7; D remains ambiguous. The CDR3 is made up of 16 amino acids. Germline CDR1 and CDR2: LGHNA and YSLEER. Trimming stripped 0 bases from V and 7 bases from J, with 19 bases between. CDR3 sequence: CASSQDRANGAREQYF. CDR3 nucleotide sequence: TGCGCCAGCAGCCAAGATAGGGCAAACGGCGCTAGGGAGCAGTACTTC.

The chain recombines TRBV5-1 with TRBJ1-1; D ambiguous. The length of the CDR3 is 14 residues. V was trimmed by 4 bases and J by 1 base, leaving 11 bases between them. CDR1 is SGHRS and CDR2 is YFSETQ in the germline V gene. CDR3 sequence: CASSPVRQNTEAFF. The CDR3 region has the DNA TGCGCCAGCAGCCCCGTGCGGCAGAACACTGAAGCTTTCTTT. Using reference TRBV5-1 and TRBJ1-1 for the parts outside the CDR3, the full variable domain is KAGVTQTPRYLIKTRGQQVTLSCSPISGHRSVSWYQQTPGQGLQFLFEYFSETQRNKGNFPGRFSGRQFSNSRSEMNVSTLELGDSALYLCASSPVRQNTEAFFGQGTRLTVV.

V gene TRBV7-9 combines with J gene TRBJ1-1; D unclear. Per the germline V gene, CDR1 is SEHNR and CDR2 is FQNEAQ (reference sequence). V dropped 1 base and J dropped 4 bases, with 10 bases sitting between them. The CDR3 is 14 residues long. The CDR3, as DNA: TGTGCCAGCAGCTTAGGAGGGCTGGGCACTGAAGCTTTCTTT. Amino acid sequence: CASSLGGLGTEAFF.

The chain employs TRBV27 and TRBJ2-7; 7 bases line up with TRBD1. The CDR3 consists of 15 residues. The ends lost 5 bases at V and 3 bases at J; junction bases unmatched: 10. CDR1 is MNHEY, CDR2 SMNVEV, per germline (reference sequence). CDR3 loop: CASSRRRQGDYEQYF. The CDR3 region has the DNA TGTGCCAGCAGTCGCCGCCGACAGGGAGACTACGAGCAGTACTTC.

The gene calls are TRBV20-1 and TRBJ2-7; D gene ambiguous. Deletions cut 4 bases from V and 4 bases from J, with 8 bases between. CDR3 size: 11 residues. From germline, CDR1 is DFQATT and CDR2 SNEGSKA (reference sequence). CDR3: CSAMDLYEQYF. CDR3 nucleotide sequence: TGCAGTGCTATGGACCTATACGAGCAGTACTTC.

V and J are TRBV6-1 and TRBJ1-2; D gene uncertain. The V gene's germline CDR1 is MNHNS and CDR2 SASEGT. The CDR3 has 12 amino acids. With 7 bases removed from V and 4 bases from J, the gap between germline ends came to 10 bases. As DNA, the CDR3 is TGTGCCAGCAAAAACAGCCTCTATGGCTACACCTTC. Its translation is CASKNSLYGYTF.

The rearrangement links TRBV7-2 to TRBJ2-7, with a possible D match to TRBD2 (5 bases). V was pared by 3 bases and J by 7 bases, with 16 bases between. CDR3 length: 14 residues. Germline V gene data show CDR1 as SGHTA and CDR2 as FQGNSA. The CDR3 nucleotides are TGTGCCAGCAGCTTGGACTCCCGCACTACAGAGCAGTACTTC. Translating it yields CASSLDSRTTEQYF. The full variable domain, its missing parts supplied by reference TRBV7-2 and TRBJ2-7, is GAGVSQSPSNKVTEKGKDVELRCDPISGHTALYWYRQSLGQGLEFLIYFQGNSAPDKSGLPSDRFSAERTGGSVSTLTIQRTQQEDSAVYLCASSLDSRTTEQYFGPGTRLTVT.